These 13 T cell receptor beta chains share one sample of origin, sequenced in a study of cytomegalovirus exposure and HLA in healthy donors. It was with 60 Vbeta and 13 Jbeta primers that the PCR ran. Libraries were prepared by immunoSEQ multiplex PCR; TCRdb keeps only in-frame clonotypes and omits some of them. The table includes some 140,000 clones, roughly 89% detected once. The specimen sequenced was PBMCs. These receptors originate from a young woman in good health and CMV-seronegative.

The chain's CDR3 is CASSVLAGVGDTQYF. The CDR3, as DNA: TGTGCCAGCAGCGTCCTAGCGGGGGTGGGGGATACGCAGTATTTT. The rearrangement uses TRBV7-2 and TRBJ2-3; TRBD2 agrees at 10 bases. The trim removed 5 bases at V and 6 bases at J, leaving 8 bases unmatched. This CDR3 comprises 15 residues. Germline assignment: CDR1 SGHTA and CDR2 FQGNSA.

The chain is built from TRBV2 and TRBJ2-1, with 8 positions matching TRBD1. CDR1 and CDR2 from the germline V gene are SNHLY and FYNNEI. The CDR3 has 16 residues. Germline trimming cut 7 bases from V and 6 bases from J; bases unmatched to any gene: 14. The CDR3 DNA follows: TGTGCCAGCACCTACAGGGGGACCGGTTATGGCAATGAGCAGTTCTTC. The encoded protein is CASTYRGTGYGNEQFF. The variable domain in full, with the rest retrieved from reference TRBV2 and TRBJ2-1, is EPEVTQTPSHQVTQMGQEVILRCVPISNHLYFYWYRQILGQKVEFLVSFYNNEISEKSEIFDDQFSVERPDGSNFTLKIRSTKLEDSAMYFCASTYRGTGYGNEQFFGPGTRLTVL.

The CDR3 sequence: CASSFGQEKDPLHF. CDR3 nucleotide sequence: TGCGCCAGCAGCTTCGGACAGGAAAAGGACCCCCTCCACTTT. The J gene is TRBJ1-6, the V gene TRBV5-1; 7 positions agree with TRBD1. Germline assignment: CDR1 SGHRS and CDR2 YFSETQ. V shed 2 bases, J shed 13 bases, and the junction held 9 bases outside the gene matches. The CDR3 is made up of 14 amino acids.

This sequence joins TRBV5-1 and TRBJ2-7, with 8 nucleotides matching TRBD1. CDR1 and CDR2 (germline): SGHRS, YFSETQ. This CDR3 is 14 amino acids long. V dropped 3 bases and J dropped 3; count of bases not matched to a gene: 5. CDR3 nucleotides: TGCGCCAGCAGCTCTCGGACAGGGAACTACGAGCAGTACTTC. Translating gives CASSSRTGNYEQYF. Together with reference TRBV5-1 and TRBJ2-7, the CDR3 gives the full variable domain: KAGVTQTPRYLIKTRGQQVTLSCSPISGHRSVSWYQQTPGQGLQFLFEYFSETQRNKGNFPGRFSGRQFSNSRSEMNVSTLELGDSALYLCASSSRTGNYEQYFGPGTRLTVT.

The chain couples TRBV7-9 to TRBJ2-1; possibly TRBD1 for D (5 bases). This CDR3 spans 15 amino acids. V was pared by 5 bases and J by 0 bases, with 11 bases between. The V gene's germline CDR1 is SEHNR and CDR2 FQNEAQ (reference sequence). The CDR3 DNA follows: TGTGCCAGCAGCCCAGACAGAATCTCCTACAATGAGCAGTTCTTC. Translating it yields CASSPDRISYNEQFF. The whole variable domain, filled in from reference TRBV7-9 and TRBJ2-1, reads DTGVSQNPRHKITKRGQNVTFRCDPISEHNRLYWYRQTLGQGPEFLTYFQNEAQLEKSRLLSDRFSAERPKGSFSTLEIQRTEQGDSAMYLCASSPDRISYNEQFFGPGTRLTVL.

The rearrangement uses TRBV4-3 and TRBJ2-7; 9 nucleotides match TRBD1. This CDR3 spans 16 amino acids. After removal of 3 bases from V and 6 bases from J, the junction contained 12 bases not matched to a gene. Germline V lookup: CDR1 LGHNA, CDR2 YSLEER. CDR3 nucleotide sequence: TGCGCCAGCAGCCAGGGCTCCGGGACAGGGAGTGGCGAGCAGTACTTC. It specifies CASSQGSGTGSGEQYF.

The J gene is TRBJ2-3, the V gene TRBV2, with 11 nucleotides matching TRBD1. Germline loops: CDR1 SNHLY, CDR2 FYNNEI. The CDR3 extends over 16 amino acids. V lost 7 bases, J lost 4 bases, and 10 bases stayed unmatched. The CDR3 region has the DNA TGTGCCAGCACCCTAGAGGACAGGGGGCACGCAGATACGCAGTATTTT. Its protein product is CASTLEDRGHADTQYF.

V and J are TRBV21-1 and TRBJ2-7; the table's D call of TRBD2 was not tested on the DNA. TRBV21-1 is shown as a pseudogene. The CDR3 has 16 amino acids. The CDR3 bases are TGTGCCAGCAGCCTCTATGGAGCGGGAGGGACCTACGAGCAGTACTTC. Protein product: CASSLYGAGGTYEQYF.

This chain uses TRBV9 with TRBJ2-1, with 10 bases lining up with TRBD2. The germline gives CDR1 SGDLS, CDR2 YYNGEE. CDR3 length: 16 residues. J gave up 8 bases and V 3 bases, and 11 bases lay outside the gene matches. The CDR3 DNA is TGTGCCAGCAGCGGATGGACTAGCGGCCTAGGGGATGAGCAGTTCTTC. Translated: CASSGWTSGLGDEQFF.

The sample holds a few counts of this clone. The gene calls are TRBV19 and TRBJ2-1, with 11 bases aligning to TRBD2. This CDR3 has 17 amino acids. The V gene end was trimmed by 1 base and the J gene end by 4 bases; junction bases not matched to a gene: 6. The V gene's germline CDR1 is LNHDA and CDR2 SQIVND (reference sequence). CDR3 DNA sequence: TGTGCCAGTAGTATAGGTGCTAGCGGGAGGTCGTACAATGAGCAGTTCTTC. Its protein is CASSIGASGRSYNEQFF. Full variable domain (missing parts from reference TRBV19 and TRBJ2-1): DGGITQSPKYLFRKEGQNVTLSCEQNLNHDAMYWYRQDPGQGLRLIYYSQIVNDFQKGDIAEGYSVSREKKESFPLTVTSAQKNPTAFYLCASSIGASGRSYNEQFFGPGTRLTVL.

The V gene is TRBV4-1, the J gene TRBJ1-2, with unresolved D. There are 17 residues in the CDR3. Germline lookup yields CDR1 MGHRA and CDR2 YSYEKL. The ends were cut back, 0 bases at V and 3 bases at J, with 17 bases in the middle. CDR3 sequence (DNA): TGCGCCAGCAGCCAAGATTGGGCGGGAGTTGGGCACTATGGCTACACCTTC. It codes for CASSQDWAGVGHYGYTF.

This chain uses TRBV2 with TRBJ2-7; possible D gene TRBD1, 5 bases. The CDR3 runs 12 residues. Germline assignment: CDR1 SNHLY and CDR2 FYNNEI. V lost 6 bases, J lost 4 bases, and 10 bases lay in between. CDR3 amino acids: CASRRDSYEQYF. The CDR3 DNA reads TGTGCCAGCAGGCGAGACAGTTACGAGCAGTACTTC. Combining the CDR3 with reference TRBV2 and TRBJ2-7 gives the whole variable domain EPEVTQTPSHQVTQMGQEVILRCVPISNHLYFYWYRQILGQKVEFLVSFYNNEISEKSEIFDDQFSVERPDGSNFTLKIRSTKLEDSAMYFCASRRDSYEQYFGPGTRLTVT.

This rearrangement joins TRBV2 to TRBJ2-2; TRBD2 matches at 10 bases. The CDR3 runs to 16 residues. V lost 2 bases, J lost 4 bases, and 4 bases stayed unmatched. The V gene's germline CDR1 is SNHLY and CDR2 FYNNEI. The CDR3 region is CASSEQLAGVTGELFF. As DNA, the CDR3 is TGTGCCAGCAGTGAACAGCTAGCGGGGGTCACCGGGGAGCTGTTTTTT.